This T cell receptor beta chain originates from a study of blood T cells in healthy people across ages. The authors ran a second PCR of 7 to 11 cycles using a sample-barcoded 5' primer and a J-beta primer mix. Each cDNA molecule received a tag from a template-switch adaptor that had 12 random nucleotides. TCRdb passed the 5' RACE reads through MiXCR, listing each CDR3 protein once. The sample lists 1.5 million to 2 million distinct CDR3 sequences, approximately 30% occurring once. In terms of origin and age, donors were healthy Caucasian individuals from Russia aged roughly 6 to 95. This clonotype came up a few times. CDR1 and CDR2 from the germline V gene are SEHNR and FQNEAQ (reference sequence). The CDR3 totals 15 residues. V shed 4 bases and J 6 bases; nucleotides not matched to a gene: 6.

This clonotype was sampled from a woman aged 25 to 39 in good health. The sample was blood. V gene TRBV7-9 combines with J gene TRBJ2-1, with TRBD1 identical over 10 bases. The CDR3 DNA reads TGTGCCAGCAGCTCGCGTGGGACAGGGGTCAATGAGCAGTTCTTC. Amino acids: CASSSRGTGVNEQFF.